This T cell receptor beta chain originates from a study of PD-1 blockade in classical Hodgkin lymphoma. The repertoire was sequenced with immunoSEQ multiplex PCR; TCRdb's copy has only in-frame clones and lacks some. The table lists tens of thousands of clones, 75% to 95% of them singletons. General study findings and limits: Healthy donors were reported to have higher baseline TCR diversity than newly diagnosed patients. TCR diversity rose significantly by C4D1 in CD4+ but not CD8+ cells.

Noted time point: cycle 4 day 1 (C4D1), after five to seven weeks of nivolumab. Each patient's relapse followed autologous stem cell transplantation, and brentuximab vedotin exposure varied. Concerning this clone itself: What it binds is unknown.

Specimen: peripheral blood mononuclear cells (PBMCs), collected before the fourth cycle of nivolumab. The source of this sequence is a human donor with classical Hodgkin lymphoma.

The CDR3 here is CASSEYLRNYGYTF. The CDR3 DNA reads TGTGCCAGCAGTGAATACCTTCGAAACTATGGCTACACCTTC. The chain has TRBV2 and TRBJ1-2; D remains unclear. CDR1 is SNHLY, CDR2 FYNNEI, per germline. CDR3 length: 14 amino acids. V dropped 2 bases and J dropped 2 bases, with 9 bases sitting between them.